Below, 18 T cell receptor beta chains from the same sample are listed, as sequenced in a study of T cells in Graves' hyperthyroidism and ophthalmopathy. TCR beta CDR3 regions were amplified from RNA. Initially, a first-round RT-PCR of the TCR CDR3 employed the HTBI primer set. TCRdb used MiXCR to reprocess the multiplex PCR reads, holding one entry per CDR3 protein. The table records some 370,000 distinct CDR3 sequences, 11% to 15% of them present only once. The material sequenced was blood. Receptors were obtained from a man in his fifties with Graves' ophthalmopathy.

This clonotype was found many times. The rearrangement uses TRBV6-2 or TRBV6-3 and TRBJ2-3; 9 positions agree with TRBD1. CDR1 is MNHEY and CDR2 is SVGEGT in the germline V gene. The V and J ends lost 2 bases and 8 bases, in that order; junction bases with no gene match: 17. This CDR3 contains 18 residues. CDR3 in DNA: TGTGCCAGCAGTTACACGACGGGACAGGGTCTCCGAGAAGCTACGCAGTATTTT. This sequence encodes CASSYTTGQGLREATQYF.

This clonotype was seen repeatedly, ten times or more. The CDR3 loop is CASSQVSGTGQYF. The CDR3 DNA is TGTGCCAGCAGCCAAGTCTCCGGGACAGGGCAGTACTTC. The rearrangement uses TRBV3-1 and TRBJ2-7, with 8 bases aligning to TRBD1. Germline values: CDR1 LGHDT, CDR2 YNNKEL (reference sequence). Trimming took 1 base from V and 9 from J; bases not matched to a gene: 5. CDR3 size: 13 residues.

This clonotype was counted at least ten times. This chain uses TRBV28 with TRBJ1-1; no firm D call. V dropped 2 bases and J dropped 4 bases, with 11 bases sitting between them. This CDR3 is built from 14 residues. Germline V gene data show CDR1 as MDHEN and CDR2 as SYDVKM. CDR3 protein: CASSLGVMSTEAFF. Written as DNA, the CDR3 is TGTGCCAGCAGTTTAGGGGTAATGAGCACTGAAGCTTTCTTT.

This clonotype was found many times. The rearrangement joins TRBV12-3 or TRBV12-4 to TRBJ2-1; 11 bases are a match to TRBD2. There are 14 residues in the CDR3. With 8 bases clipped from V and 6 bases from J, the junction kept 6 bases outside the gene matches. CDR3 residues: CASCLAGGPNEQFF. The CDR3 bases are TGTGCCAGCTGCTTAGCGGGAGGGCCCAATGAGCAGTTCTTC.

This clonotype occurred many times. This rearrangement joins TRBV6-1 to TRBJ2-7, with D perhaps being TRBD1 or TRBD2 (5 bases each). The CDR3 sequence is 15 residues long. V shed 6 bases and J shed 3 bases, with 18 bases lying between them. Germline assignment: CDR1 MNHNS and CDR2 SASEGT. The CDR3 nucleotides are TGTGCCAGCAGAAACGGCCGGGACCAGAACTACGAGCAGTACTTC. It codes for CASRNGRDQNYEQYF.

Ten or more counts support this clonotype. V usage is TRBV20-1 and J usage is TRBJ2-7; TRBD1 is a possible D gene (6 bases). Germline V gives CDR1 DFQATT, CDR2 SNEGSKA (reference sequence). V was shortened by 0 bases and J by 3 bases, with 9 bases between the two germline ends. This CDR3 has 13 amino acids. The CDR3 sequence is CSARDGGLYEQYF. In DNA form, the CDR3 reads TGCAGTGCTAGAGATGGGGGCCTCTACGAGCAGTACTTC.

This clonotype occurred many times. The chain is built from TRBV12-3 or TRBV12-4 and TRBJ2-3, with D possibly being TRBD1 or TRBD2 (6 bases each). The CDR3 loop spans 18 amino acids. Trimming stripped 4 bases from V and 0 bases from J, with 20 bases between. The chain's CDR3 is CASSSYGGGGVSTDTQYF. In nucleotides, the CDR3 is TGTGCCAGCAGTTCCTATGGCGGAGGGGGTGTTAGCACAGATACGCAGTATTTT.

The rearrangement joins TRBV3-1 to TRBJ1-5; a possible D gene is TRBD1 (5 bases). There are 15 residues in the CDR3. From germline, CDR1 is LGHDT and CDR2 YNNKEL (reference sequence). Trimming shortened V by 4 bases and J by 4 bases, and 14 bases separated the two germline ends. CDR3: CASSLRGEENQPQHF. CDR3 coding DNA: TGTGCCAGCAGCCTAAGGGGAGAGGAAAATCAGCCCCAGCATTTT.

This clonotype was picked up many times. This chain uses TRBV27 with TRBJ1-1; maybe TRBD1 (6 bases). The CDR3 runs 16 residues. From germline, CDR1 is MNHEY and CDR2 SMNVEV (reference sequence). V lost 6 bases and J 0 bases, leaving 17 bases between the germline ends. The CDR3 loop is CASRPLDRAMNTEAFF. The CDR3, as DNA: TGTGCCAGCAGGCCCTTGGACAGAGCTATGAACACTGAAGCTTTCTTT.

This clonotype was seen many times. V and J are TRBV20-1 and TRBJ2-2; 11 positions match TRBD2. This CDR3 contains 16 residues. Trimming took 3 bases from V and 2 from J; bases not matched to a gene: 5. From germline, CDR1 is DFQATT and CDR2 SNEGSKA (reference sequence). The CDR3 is CSASKLAGGNTGELFF. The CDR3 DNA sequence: TGCAGTGCTAGTAAGCTAGCGGGAGGAAACACCGGGGAGCTGTTTTTT.

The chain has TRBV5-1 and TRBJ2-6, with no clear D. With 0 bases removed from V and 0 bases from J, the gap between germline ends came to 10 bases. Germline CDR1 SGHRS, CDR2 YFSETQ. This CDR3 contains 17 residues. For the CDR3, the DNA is TGCGCCAGCAGCTTGGGACACAGCCTCTCTGGGGCCAACGTCCTGACTTTC. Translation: CASSLGHSLSGANVLTF.

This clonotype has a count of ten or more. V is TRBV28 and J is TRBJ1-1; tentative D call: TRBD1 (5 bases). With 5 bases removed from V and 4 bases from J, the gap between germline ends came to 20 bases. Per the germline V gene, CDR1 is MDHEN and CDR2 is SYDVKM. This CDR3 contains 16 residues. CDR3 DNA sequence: TGTGCCAGCAGTATCACTGGGACCCAAGGTAGCACTGAAGCTTTCTTT. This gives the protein CASSITGTQGSTEAFF.

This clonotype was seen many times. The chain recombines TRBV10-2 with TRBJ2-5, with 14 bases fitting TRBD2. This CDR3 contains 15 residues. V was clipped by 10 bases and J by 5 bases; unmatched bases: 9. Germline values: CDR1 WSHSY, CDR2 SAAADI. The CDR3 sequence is CATKTSGRALETQYF. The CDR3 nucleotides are TGCGCCACCAAGACTAGCGGGAGGGCCTTGGAGACCCAGTACTTC.

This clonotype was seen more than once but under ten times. CDR3 DNA sequence: TGCAGTGCTTTTCGGAATGAGCAGTTCTTC. As protein: CSAFRNEQFF. The chain has TRBV20-1 and TRBJ2-1; no definite D call. V was shortened by 5 bases and J by 7 bases, with 6 bases between the two germline ends. Germline CDR1 reads DFQATT; CDR2 reads SNEGSKA (reference sequence). CDR3 length: 10 amino acids.

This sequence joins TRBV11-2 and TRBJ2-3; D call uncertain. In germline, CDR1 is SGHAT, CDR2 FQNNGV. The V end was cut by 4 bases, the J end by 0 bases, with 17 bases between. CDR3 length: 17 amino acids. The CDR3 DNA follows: TGTGCCAGCAGCTCCCCGATTGGCGGAAGGAGCACAGATACGCAGTATTTT. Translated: CASSSPIGGRSTDTQYF.

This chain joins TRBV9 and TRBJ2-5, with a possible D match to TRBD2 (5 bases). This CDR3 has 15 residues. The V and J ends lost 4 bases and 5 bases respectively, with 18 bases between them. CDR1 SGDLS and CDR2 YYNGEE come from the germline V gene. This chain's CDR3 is CASSSRLHGGETQYF. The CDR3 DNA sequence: TGTGCCAGCAGCTCCAGATTACACGGCGGGGAGACCCAGTACTTC.

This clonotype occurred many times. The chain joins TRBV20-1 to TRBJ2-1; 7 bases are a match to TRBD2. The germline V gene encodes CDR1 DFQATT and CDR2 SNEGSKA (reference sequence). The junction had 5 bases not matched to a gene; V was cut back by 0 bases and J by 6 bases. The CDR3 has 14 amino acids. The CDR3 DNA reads TGCAGTGCTAGAGATTCCCAGCGGGGCAATGAGCAGTTCTTC. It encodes CSARDSQRGNEQFF.

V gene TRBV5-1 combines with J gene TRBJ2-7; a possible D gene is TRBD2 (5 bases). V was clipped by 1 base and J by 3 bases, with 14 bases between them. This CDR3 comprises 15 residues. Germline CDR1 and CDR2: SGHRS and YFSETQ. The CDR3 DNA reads TGCGCCAGCAGCTTGAGCGGCGCGCAGATCTACGAGCAGTACTTC. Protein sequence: CASSLSGAQIYEQYF.